The rows below give T cell receptor beta chains drawn from one sample of a study of blood T cell repertoires in COVID-19. Libraries were prepared by immunoSEQ multiplex PCR; TCRdb keeps only in-frame clonotypes and omits some of them. This sample carries 300,000 to 400,000 clones, more than 75% of them seen once, and the ten largest clones take 2.5% to 3.5%. Material: peripheral blood. The receptor set was obtained from a human donor in a cohort sampled during active COVID-19. Both conserved end residues are part of each CDR3. The D gene is left open where the match is weak. Clone size is not always given. Where it is, it says once, few, many or a class for expanded clones.

v_call: TRBV27; d_call: TRBD1; j_call: TRBJ2-7; clone_size: once; cdr3_nt: TGTGCCAGCAGTCCGGACAGGGGGTCCTACGAGCAGTACTTC; cdr3_aa: CASSPDRGSYEQYF
v_call: TRBV5-1; d_call: .; j_call: TRBJ1-6; clone_size: .; cdr3_nt: TGCGCCAGCAGCCCGGGGGGGAATTCACCCCTCCACTTT; cdr3_aa: CASSPGGNSPLHF
v_call: TRBV19; d_call: .; j_call: TRBJ2-3; clone_size: .; cdr3_nt: TGTGCCAGTAGTAAGGGGGACAAAGGTGCGGATACGCAGTATTTT; cdr3_aa: CASSKGDKGADTQYF
v_call: TRBV28; d_call: TRBD2; j_call: TRBJ2-2; clone_size: .; cdr3_nt: TGTGCCAGCAGTCCGGGACTAGCGGGAGGGGTAACCGGGGAGCTGTTTTTT; cdr3_aa: CASSPGLAGGVTGELFF
v_call: TRBV5-4; d_call: TRBD2; j_call: TRBJ2-1; clone_size: .; cdr3_nt: TGTGCCAGCAGCCCTGTAAGGCCAAGACTAGCGGGATCCTACAATGAGCAGTTCTTC; cdr3_aa: CASSPVRPRLAGSYNEQFF
v_call: TRBV28; d_call: TRBD1; j_call: TRBJ2-7; clone_size: .; cdr3_nt: TGTGCCAGCAGTTTAACAGGGGGTCCCTCCTACGAGCAGTACTTC; cdr3_aa: CASSLTGGPSYEQYF
v_call: TRBV6-6; d_call: TRBD1; j_call: TRBJ1-2; clone_size: .; cdr3_nt: TGTGCCAGCAGTTATAGTGGGACAGGGACCTATGGCTACACCTTC; cdr3_aa: CASSYSGTGTYGYTF
v_call: TRBV9; d_call: TRBD1; j_call: TRBJ2-2; clone_size: .; cdr3_nt: TGTGCCAGCAGCGTCGGGACAGGGGTCACCGGGGAGCTGTTTTTT; cdr3_aa: CASSVGTGVTGELFF
v_call: TRBV4-1; d_call: TRBD2; j_call: TRBJ2-3; clone_size: .; cdr3_nt: TGCGCCAGCAGCCAGACTAGCGGGAGGTTTAGCACAGATACGCAGTATTTT; cdr3_aa: CASSQTSGRFSTDTQYF
v_call: TRBV11-2; d_call: .; j_call: TRBJ2-1; clone_size: once; cdr3_nt: TGTGCCAGCAGCCCTCACAATGAGCAGTTCTTC; cdr3_aa: CASSPHNEQFF
v_call: TRBV4-2; d_call: TRBD1; j_call: TRBJ1-2; clone_size: .; cdr3_nt: TGTGCCAGCAGCCATCCCATAATGCGGGACAGGCGATATGGCTACACCTTC; cdr3_aa: CASSHPIMRDRRYGYTF
v_call: TRBV7-8; d_call: TRBD2; j_call: TRBJ2-2; clone_size: .; cdr3_nt: TGTGCCAGCAGTACTACTAGCGGGGGGCAGGCCGGGGAGCTGTTTTTT; cdr3_aa: CASSTTSGGQAGELFF
v_call: TRBV20-1; d_call: TRBD2; j_call: TRBJ2-1; clone_size: .; cdr3_nt: TGCAGTGCTAGTTCTAGCGGGAGGTTCGATGAGCAGTTCTTC; cdr3_aa: CSASSSGRFDEQFF
v_call: TRBV29-1; d_call: .; j_call: TRBJ1-1; clone_size: .; cdr3_nt: TGCAGCGTTGCACCGGGGGTGGTCACTGAAGCTTTCTTT; cdr3_aa: CSVAPGVVTEAFF
v_call: TRBV29-1; d_call: TRBD2; j_call: TRBJ2-1; clone_size: once; cdr3_nt: TGCAGCGATCGACTAGCGGGGGCCTACAATGAGCAGTTCTTC; cdr3_aa: CSDRLAGAYNEQFF
v_call: TRBV9; d_call: .; j_call: TRBJ2-2; clone_size: .; cdr3_nt: TGTGCCAGCAGCTCCCAACCCATACGGACTGAGGGGGTAACCGGGGAGCTGTTTTTT; cdr3_aa: CASSSQPIRTEGVTGELFF
v_call: TRBV7-9; d_call: TRBD2; j_call: TRBJ2-3; clone_size: .; cdr3_nt: TGTGCCAGCAGGTTCCTAAGCGGGAGCCGCACAGATACGCAGTATTTT; cdr3_aa: CASRFLSGSRTDTQYF
v_call: TRBV6-1; d_call: .; j_call: TRBJ1-6; clone_size: .; cdr3_nt: TGTGCCAGCAGTGAATTCGGAGGGTACAATTCACCCCTCCACTTT; cdr3_aa: CASSEFGGYNSPLHF
v_call: TRBV6-4; d_call: TRBD2; j_call: TRBJ2-1; clone_size: .; cdr3_nt: TGTGCCAGCAGTGTAGCGGGAGGTTTCTCCTACAATGAGCAGTTCTTC; cdr3_aa: CASSVAGGFSYNEQFF
v_call: TRBV5-1; d_call: TRBD2; j_call: TRBJ2-7; clone_size: .; cdr3_nt: TGCGCCAGCAGCTTGGATTCTGCGGGACTAGCGGGAAACGGACGGGGCTACGAGCAGTACTTC; cdr3_aa: CASSLDSAGLAGNGRGYEQYF
v_call: TRBV5-5; d_call: .; j_call: TRBJ2-4; clone_size: .; cdr3_nt: TGTGCCAGCAGCCCGCACTATGGAGCCAAAAACATTCAGTACTTC; cdr3_aa: CASSPHYGAKNIQYF
v_call: TRBV6-4; d_call: .; j_call: TRBJ2-5; clone_size: .; cdr3_nt: TGTGCCAGCAGTGAAAGTCCAGGGGCAGGGACAGAGACCCAGTACTTC; cdr3_aa: CASSESPGAGTETQYF
v_call: TRBV6-6; d_call: TRBD1; j_call: TRBJ1-4; clone_size: .; cdr3_nt: TGTGCCAGCAGTCGAACAGGGGTTGCAACTAATGAAAAACTGTTTTTT; cdr3_aa: CASSRTGVATNEKLFF
v_call: TRBV28; d_call: TRBD1; j_call: TRBJ2-2; clone_size: .; cdr3_nt: TGTGCCAGCACTGCAGAGGACAGGGTGACCGGGGAGCTGTTTTTT; cdr3_aa: CASTAEDRVTGELFF
v_call: TRBV2; d_call: .; j_call: TRBJ1-6; clone_size: .; cdr3_nt: TGTGCCAGCAGCGCGGCTCTCTCCCCGACGAATTCACCCCTCCACTTT; cdr3_aa: CASSAALSPTNSPLHF
v_call: TRBV25-1; d_call: TRBD1; j_call: TRBJ2-7; clone_size: few; cdr3_nt: TGTGCCAGCAGTGAACTAGGGACAGGGTCCCACCCGCAGTACTTC; cdr3_aa: CASSELGTGSHPQYF